The 11 T cell receptor beta chains listed next were all sequenced from one sample in a study of post-analysis software for immune sequencing data. Study outcomes and limitations: Among five TRBV segments more frequent in patients than controls were TRBV5-6, TRBV5-1 and TRBV20-1.

TCR beta libraries were prepared from cDNA with unique molecular identifiers. Using its own MiXCR run on the PCR reads, TCRdb lists one record per CDR3 protein. Altogether about 540,000 distinct CDR3 sequences are present, around 34% being singletons, with the ten largest covering approximately 5.4%. Antigens of these TCRs are unknown. The sequencing sample was made of blood. These receptors all come from a girl between 2 and 17 years old with multiple sclerosis.

The rearrangement joins TRBV3-1 to TRBJ2-7, with D unresolved. The germline gives CDR1 LGHDT, CDR2 YNNKEL (reference sequence). V lost 1 base and J lost 5, with 3 bases in between. The CDR3 totals 11 residues. CDR3 DNA: TGTGCCAGCAGCCAAGTCCACGAGCAGTACTTC. The encoded protein is CASSQVHEQYF.

This sequence joins TRBV11-2 and TRBJ2-7; TRBD2 is a possible D gene (6 bases). CDR3 length: 18 amino acids. V dropped 2 bases and J dropped 1 base, with 21 bases sitting between them. Germline loops: CDR1 SGHAT, CDR2 FQNNGV. In DNA, the CDR3 is TGTGCCAGCAGCTTACTGGCCGCTGGAGGGCCTAGGTCCTACGAGCAGTACTTC. Protein: CASSLLAAGGPRSYEQYF.

This chain connects TRBV20-1 to TRBJ1-1, with D perhaps TRBD1 (5 bases). CDR1 DFQATT and CDR2 SNEGSKA come from the germline V gene (reference sequence). The CDR3 is 13 residues long. Deletions cut 3 bases from V and 4 bases from J, with 12 bases between. Here the CDR3 DNA reads TGCAGTGCTAGGTCATTAGGGGTCACTGAAGCTTTCTTT. Residues: CSARSLGVTEAFF.

The V call is TRBV7-2, the J call TRBJ2-1; D possibly uses TRBD1 or TRBD2 (6 bases each). The V and J ends lost 3 bases and 1 base respectively, with 13 bases between them. The CDR3 length is 16 residues. Germline V gene sequence: CDR1 SGHTA, CDR2 FQGNSA. The CDR3 reads CASSLEGVKSYNEQFF. CDR3 nucleotides: TGTGCCAGCAGCTTGGAGGGGGTAAAATCCTACAATGAGCAGTTCTTC.

This clonotype was counted a few times. The CDR3, as DNA: TGTGCCAGCACCGACACCGGTAATAGCAATCAGCCCCAGCATTTT. Encoded protein: CASTDTGNSNQPQHF. The chain has TRBV6-6 and TRBJ1-5; D not resolved. Germline V gene lookup returns CDR1 MNHNY and CDR2 SVGAGI (reference sequence). With 7 bases removed from V and 0 bases from J, the gap between germline ends came to 13 bases. The CDR3 contains 15 residues.

About this clonotype itself: This may be a read error: a much more frequent sequence differs by one nucleotide. The chain combines TRBV4-2 with TRBJ2-1, with TRBD1 as a possible D gene (5 bases). From germline, CDR1 is LGHNA and CDR2 YNFKEQ. There are 16 residues in the CDR3. The CDR3 nucleotides read TGTGTCAGCAGCCAAGGTGAAACAGGACCCTACAATGAGCAGTTCTTC. Protein sequence: CVSSQGETGPYNEQFF.

The chain recombines TRBV21-1 with TRBJ2-7; the D call of TRBD1 is as the table states it, not checked on the DNA. TRBV21-1 is classified as a pseudogene. The length of the CDR3 is 14 residues. CDR3 nucleotide sequence: TGTGCCAGTTCTCGGGACCTGGCCTCCTACGAGCAGTACTTC. Translated: CASSRDLASYEQYF.

This chain uses TRBV6-2 or TRBV6-3 with TRBJ1-5; no clear D gene. Germline V gives CDR1 MNHEY, CDR2 SVGEGT. The V gene lost 5 bases and the J gene lost 7 bases, with 12 bases spanning the gap. The CDR3 totals 13 residues. Here the CDR3 DNA reads TGTGCCAGCAGTAACCCAAACCCGCAGCCCCAGCATTTT. Its translation is CASSNPNPQPQHF.

In its sample, this clonotype was seen many times. The chain uses TRBV4-1 and TRBJ2-5, with 10 bases fitting TRBD1. The V and J ends lost 5 bases and 4 bases, in that order; junction bases with no gene match: 7. Looked up from germline, CDR1 is MGHRA and CDR2 is YSYEKL. The CDR3 is 15 residues long. The CDR3 reads CASSKTGGAGETQYF. The CDR3 nucleotides are TGCGCCAGCAGCAAGACAGGGGGCGCGGGAGAGACCCAGTACTTC.

This clonotype was recorded a few times. This chain links TRBV24-1 with TRBJ2-3, with a weak D call TRBD1 (5 bases). The CDR3 extends over 17 amino acids. Germline V gene data show CDR1 as KGHDR and CDR2 as SFDVKD. The germline V and J ends were trimmed by 1 base and 0 bases, with 13 bases remaining between them. The chain's CDR3 is CATSDFRTSTSTDTQYF. The CDR3 bases are TGTGCCACCAGTGATTTTAGGACATCAACTAGCACAGATACGCAGTATTTT.

The rearrangement links TRBV29-1 to TRBJ1-1; D not resolved. V lost 4 bases, J lost 11 bases, and 14 bases lay in between. This CDR3 is built from 11 residues. Germline CDR1 is SQVTM and CDR2 is ANQGSEA. Written as DNA, the CDR3 is TGCAGCGTTGTCTTGGAGCCGCGGGCTTTCTTT. It codes for CSVVLEPRAFF.